This is a list of T cell receptor beta chains from one sample in a study of T cell responses to AZD1222 COVID-19 vaccine. Clones were sequenced by immunoSEQ multiplex PCR, and TCRdb holds only the in-frame ones, with some missing. The sample includes about 80,000 clones, over 75% of them seen just once. Material: peripheral blood, obtained 28 days after the second AZD1222 dose. These receptors were obtained from an adult who received the AZD1222 COVID-19 vaccine. Both conserved end residues are part of each CDR3. Each record gives: J gene, V gene, D gene, clone size, CDR3 protein, CDR3 DNA. A D gene is named only where the DNA matches it firmly. Some rows mark clone size as missing; the rest say once, few, many or name a class of expanded clone.

TRBJ1-5 TRBV4-2 TRBD1 - CASSPGTESNQPQHF TGTGCCAGCAGCCCGGGGACAGAAAGCAATCAGCCCCAGCATTTT
TRBJ1-4 TRBV7-9 - - CASSLDGGGNEKLFF TGTGCCAGCAGCTTAGATGGAGGGGGTAATGAAAAACTGTTTTTT
TRBJ1-1 TRBV19 - - CASSFAGTEAFF TGTGCCAGTAGTTTCGCGGGGACTGAAGCTTTCTTT
TRBJ1-2 TRBV28 TRBD1 - CASTTQGAPTYTF TGTGCCAGCACCACACAGGGGGCCCCCACCTACACCTTC
TRBJ2-7 TRBV20-1 - - CSAKSLYEQYF TGCAGTGCTAAGTCCCTCTACGAGCAGTACTTC
TRBJ1-4 TRBV2 - - CASSVPVNEKLFF TGTGCCAGCAGTGTCCCAGTTAATGAAAAACTGTTTTTT
TRBJ2-7 TRBV4-2 - once CASSQVGQEYDEQYF TGTGCCAGCAGCCAAGTCGGCCAGGAGTACGACGAGCAGTACTTC
TRBJ1-6 TRBV6-5 - - CASSHISPLHF TGTGCCAGCAGCCATATTTCACCCCTCCACTTT
TRBJ2-3 TRBV5-1 - once CASSFSGIWSDTQYF TGCGCCAGCAGCTTTTCCGGGATTTGGTCAGATACGCAGTATTTT
TRBJ2-7 TRBV11-2 - - CASSHVYEQYF TGTGCCAGCAGCCATGTTTACGAGCAGTACTTC
TRBJ2-1 TRBV7-9 - - CATPVDEFYNEQFF TGTGCCACACCGGTGGACGAGTTCTACAATGAGCAGTTCTTC
TRBJ2-4 TRBV29-1 - - CSVRKDGSKNIQYF TGCAGCGTTCGTAAGGACGGTTCCAAAAACATTCAGTACTTC
TRBJ2-3 TRBV4-1 - - CASSEGVAGSGTDTQYF TGCGCCAGCAGCGAAGGGGTCGCGGGGTCTGGCACAGATACGCAGTATTTT
TRBJ2-1 TRBV11-3 - - CASSLDGGYNEQFF TGTGCCAGCAGCTTAGATGGCGGCTACAATGAGCAGTTCTTC
TRBJ2-7 TRBV2 - - CASTRGAGPYEQYF TGTGCCAGCACTAGGGGGGCAGGACCCTACGAGCAGTACTTC
TRBJ2-4 TRBV4-1 - - CASSQFVGGQSKNIQYF TGCGCCAGCAGCCAATTTGTTGGCGGACAGTCCAAAAACATTCAGTACTTC
TRBJ1-1 TRBV6-5 - - CASSYPRATEAFF TGTGCCAGCAGTTACCCCCGCGCCACTGAAGCTTTCTTT
TRBJ2-7 TRBV3-1/TRBV3-2 TRBD2 once CASSPGTSGGFSYEQYF TGTGCCAGCAGCCCTGGGACTAGCGGGGGCTTTTCCTACGAGCAGTACTTC
TRBJ1-5 TRBV20-1 - once CSASEGGNSNQPQHF TGCAGTGCTAGTGAAGGGGGAAATAGCAATCAGCCCCAGCATTTT
TRBJ1-5 TRBV21-1 - - CASSKYRWSFGIQPQHF TGTGCCAGCAGCAAATACAGGTGGTCCTTCGGTATCCAGCCCCAGCATTTT
TRBJ1-4 TRBV6-1 - - CASSELGTNEKLFF TGTGCCAGCAGTGAACTCGGGACTAATGAAAAACTGTTTTTT
TRBJ2-3 TRBV18 TRBD1 - CASSPGDRGADTQYF TGTGCCAGCTCACCTGGGGACAGGGGGGCTGATACGCAGTATTTT
TRBJ1-3 TRBV2 - - CASSEGVGLGNTIYF TGTGCCAGCAGTGAAGGTGTGGGACTTGGAAACACCATATATTTT
TRBJ1-1 TRBV28 - once CASRITPTGSTEAFF TGTGCCAGCAGAATCACCCCGACAGGCAGCACTGAAGCTTTCTTT
TRBJ2-4 TRBV28 - - CASRRDFGIQYF TGTGCCAGCAGACGGGATTTTGGCATTCAGTACTTC
TRBJ1-5 TRBV6-1 - - CASSEDGQVTQPQHF TGTGCCAGCAGTGAAGATGGGCAGGTAACTCAGCCCCAGCATTTT
TRBJ2-3 TRBV13 - once CASSLRLVIDTQYF TGTGCCAGCAGCTTACGACTAGTAATAGATACGCAGTATTTT
TRBJ2-7 TRBV21-1 - - CAMPNPGGDDYEQYF TGTGCCATGCCGAATCCGGGGGGCGACGACTACGAGCAGTACTTC
TRBJ1-4 TRBV2 - - CASSVLSLATNEKLFF TGTGCCAGCAGTGTACTCTCTCTGGCGACTAATGAAAAACTGTTTTTT
TRBJ2-6 TRBV2 - - CASTYHGSRSGANVLTF TGTGCCAGCACCTACCACGGGAGCCGCTCTGGGGCCAACGTCCTGACTTTC
TRBJ2-4 TRBV4-2 - once CASSQDTGLAKNIQYF TGTGCCAGCAGCCAAGATACTGGGTTAGCCAAAAACATTCAGTACTTC
TRBJ2-1 TRBV9 TRBD2 - CASSPFGAGTDNEQFF TGTGCCAGCAGCCCATTCGGAGCGGGGACCGACAATGAGCAGTTCTTC
TRBJ1-3 TRBV28 TRBD1 - CASSHSESKTGGSGNTIYF TGTGCCAGCAGTCACAGCGAGAGTAAGACAGGGGGCTCAGGAAACACCATATATTTT
TRBJ1-5 TRBV19 TRBD1 - CASSIMTGEDQPQHF TGTGCCAGTAGTATAATGACAGGGGAGGATCAGCCCCAGCATTTT
TRBJ2-7 TRBV27 TRBD1 once CASSHRTGRYEQYF TGTGCCAGCAGTCATCGGACAGGGAGGTACGAGCAGTACTTC
TRBJ2-1 TRBV7-2 - - CASSFSLYNEQFF TGTGCCAGCAGCTTTAGCTTATACAATGAGCAGTTCTTC
TRBJ2-7 TRBV10-3 TRBD2 few CATGSILGLAGGSPYEQYF TGTGCCACAGGCTCGATTTTGGGACTAGCGGGGGGGTCCCCCTACGAGCAGTACTTC
TRBJ2-5 TRBV4-2 TRBD2 - CASSQSGGDQETQYF TGTGCCAGCAGCCAGAGCGGGGGCGACCAAGAGACCCAGTACTTC
TRBJ2-5 TRBV5-5 TRBD1 - CASSLAQTGEQETQYF TGTGCCAGCAGCTTGGCACAAACAGGGGAGCAAGAGACCCAGTACTTC
TRBJ1-1 TRBV4-2 TRBD1 - CASSHSGGTEAFF TGTGCCAGCAGCCATTCAGGGGGCACTGAAGCTTTCTTT
TRBJ1-2 TRBV28 TRBD1 - CASSTETGGVYGYTF TGTGCCAGCAGTACCGAGACAGGGGGCGTCTATGGCTACACCTTC
TRBJ2-7 TRBV3-1/TRBV3-2 - - CASSQDLRLYEQYF TGTGCCAGCAGCCAAGATCTGAGGCTCTACGAGCAGTACTTC
TRBJ2-3 TRBV11-3 - - CASSRGVGTGADTQYF TGTGCCAGCAGCCGCGGAGTGGGGACGGGGGCAGATACGCAGTATTTT
TRBJ2-3 TRBV6-5 - - CASSLSGAPDTQYF TGTGCCAGCAGTCTGAGTGGGGCCCCAGATACGCAGTATTTT
TRBJ2-7 TRBV27 TRBD1 - CASSLSRTGFSYEQYF TGTGCCAGCAGTTTATCCCGGACAGGATTCTCCTACGAGCAGTACTTC
TRBJ1-5 TRBV6-5 - - CASRRDSNQPQHF TGTGCCAGCAGAAGGGATAGCAATCAGCCCCAGCATTTT
TRBJ2-3 TRBV7-8 TRBD1 once CASSLRGRDRSRDTQYF TGTGCCAGCAGCTTAAGGGGGCGGGACAGGAGCAGAGATACGCAGTATTTT
TRBJ1-2 TRBV7-8 TRBD1 - CASSSSGGRYGYTF TGTGCCAGCAGTTCCTCAGGGGGACGGTATGGCTACACCTTC
TRBJ1-1 TRBV28 - - CASGQHWQGGDTEAFF TGTGCCAGCGGACAACATTGGCAGGGAGGGGACACTGAAGCTTTCTTT